This is a list of T cell receptor beta chains from one sample in a study of cytotoxic CD8 clonotypes in ibrutinib-treated CLL. The table came from immunoSEQ multiplex PCR; TCRdb's copy has only in-frame clones and leaves some out. This sample carries some 150,000 clones, about 80% of them seen once, and the ten largest clones take just over 5%. Here the sequenced sample was PBMCs, taken after 24 months of ibrutinib treatment. Receptors originate from a human donor with chronic lymphocytic leukemia. The CDR3 runs from the conserved cysteine through the conserved F or W. Fields, in order: clone size, CDR3 length, J gene, V gene, CDR3 protein. Only part of the rows carry a size: once, few, many, or a class if the clone is expanded.

NA,14,TRBJ2-1,TRBV9,CASSATGTSHEQFF
NA,13,TRBJ1-6,TRBV10-3,CAINRDLNSPLHF
NA,17,TRBJ2-1,TRBV5-4,CASSLGEGLVNYNEQFF
NA,14,TRBJ2-5,TRBV7-8,CASRPSGGAETQYF
NA,14,TRBJ2-1,TRBV15,CATSRDRATNEQFF
NA,14,TRBJ2-3,TRBV7-2,CASSPRTSLDTQYF
NA,19,TRBJ2-1,TRBV4-2,CASSIDPDRGRNSYNEQFF
NA,13,TRBJ2-2,TRBV6-1,CASTGQGAGELFF
few,14,TRBJ2-1,TRBV7-2,CASSLPTRHNEQFF
NA,15,TRBJ2-5,TRBV9,CASSVGSTRQETQYF
NA,11,TRBJ2-7,TRBV30,CAWSGRDEQYF
once,14,TRBJ2-7,TRBV5-1,CASSGGTGWYEQYF
NA,13,TRBJ2-5,TRBV5-1,CASRDARGETQYF
NA,15,TRBJ2-1,TRBV6-6,CASSYSGQGVNEQFF
NA,14,TRBJ2-5,TRBV10-1,CASTGRREWETQYF
once,16,TRBJ1-2,TRBV4-1,CASSQDGRGLYYGYTF
NA,15,TRBJ1-1,TRBV5-1,CASSPMTGGLPEAFF
few,10,TRBJ2-2,TRBV28,CATGAGELFF
NA,16,TRBJ2-3,TRBV28,CASSLWSGAEGDTQYF
NA,16,TRBJ1-4,TRBV7-2,CASSLGRQGYNEKLFF
NA,15,TRBJ2-3,TRBV11-3,CASSFGSGETDTQYF
NA,15,TRBJ2-3,TRBV15,CATSRDSGAGRGQYF
NA,13,TRBJ2-7,TRBV7-2,CASSPRSAYEQYF
NA,11,TRBJ2-7,TRBV28,CARSGAWEQYF
NA,12,TRBJ2-5,TRBV5-3,CAARGSGETQYF
NA,13,TRBJ2-1,TRBV9,CASSVGDQNEQFF
NA,11,TRBJ2-1,TRBV28,CASSPRLTQFF
NA,14,TRBJ1-5,TRBV19,CAGGLLGSNQPQHF
NA,11,TRBJ1-2,TRBV5-8,CASSLVYGYTF
NA,12,TRBJ2-7,TRBV18,CASYQDRGEQYF
NA,14,TRBJ2-3,TRBV11-1,CASSPPAHTDTQYF
few,12,TRBJ2-5,TRBV15,CATSRDQGPQYF
NA,21,TRBJ1-5,TRBV7-3,CASSLVAPPFPTALGHQPQHF
once,12,TRBJ1-5,TRBV19,CASSMVNQPQHF
few,14,TRBJ1-2,TRBV6-1,CASRDTGVAYGYTF
NA,13,TRBJ1-2,TRBV5-6,CASSWARSYGYTF
NA,15,TRBJ2-5,TRBV21-1,CASSRTVGWQETQYF
NA,16,TRBJ1-1,TRBV9,CASSREPGGAGTEAFF
NA,13,TRBJ1-6,TRBV11-3,CASSLGSNSPLHF
NA,14,TRBJ1-1,TRBV10-3,CAINRGRTDTEAFF
NA,15,TRBJ2-5,TRBV7-2,CASNPGRGARETQYF
NA,15,TRBJ2-3,TRBV7-8,CASSPETGFADTQYF
NA,17,TRBJ2-5,TRBV7-8,CASSLVSTHPHKETQYF
many,11,TRBJ1-4,TRBV7-9,CASSGGPKLFF
NA,14,TRBJ2-3,TRBV6-6,CASSHRDNTDTQYF
once,15,TRBJ2-7,TRBV11-2,CASSSPGTGTYEQYF
NA,16,TRBJ2-7,TRBV4-3,CASSQERGQGAYEQYF
NA,14,TRBJ1-4,TRBV11-2,CASSFGATNEKLFF
NA,15,TRBJ1-5,TRBV5-1,CASSPQGHPSQPQHF
NA,15,TRBJ2-3,TRBV5-5,CASSLRGAGGDTQYF
NA,16,TRBJ2-3,TRBV28,CASSPPHGAPGVSQYF
NA,12,TRBJ2-2,TRBV10-3,CAISESGGELFF
NA,15,TRBJ2-7,TRBV9,CASSEGGGINYEQYF